Sequencing of this T cell receptor (beta chain) was carried out in a study of radiotherapy plus CTLA-4 blockade in lung cancer. Across the study: Patients showed objective responses in 18% of cases and disease control in roughly 34%.

Lung cancer patients with chemo-refractory metastatic non-small-cell disease were given focal radiation plus CTLA-4 blockade with ipilimumab. Produced via immunoSEQ multiplex PCR; TCRdb's table is partial and in-frame only. The sample contains about 33,000 clones, 81% of which appear only once. Points on this clone: Antigen unknown.

This CDR3 has 15 amino acids. V lost 4 bases and J 1 base, leaving 14 bases between the germline ends. Germline CDR1 and CDR2: SGHNT and YYREEE (reference sequence). Broader study findings: Increased serum interferon-beta after radiation also reportedly predicted response strongly. After radiotherapy and ipilimumab, tumor-derived clones expanded in peripheral blood.

The TCR comes from a human donor with non-small cell lung cancer that progressed on radiotherapy plus ipilimumab. The material sequenced was peripheral blood, taken from a patient treated with radiotherapy plus ipilimumab. The V gene is TRBV5-4, the J gene TRBJ1-2, with a tentative D call TRBD1 (6 bases). The CDR3 is CASSLAGDNNYGYTF. CDR3 nucleotides: TGTGCCAGCAGCCTCGCGGGGGACAATAACTATGGCTACACCTTC.